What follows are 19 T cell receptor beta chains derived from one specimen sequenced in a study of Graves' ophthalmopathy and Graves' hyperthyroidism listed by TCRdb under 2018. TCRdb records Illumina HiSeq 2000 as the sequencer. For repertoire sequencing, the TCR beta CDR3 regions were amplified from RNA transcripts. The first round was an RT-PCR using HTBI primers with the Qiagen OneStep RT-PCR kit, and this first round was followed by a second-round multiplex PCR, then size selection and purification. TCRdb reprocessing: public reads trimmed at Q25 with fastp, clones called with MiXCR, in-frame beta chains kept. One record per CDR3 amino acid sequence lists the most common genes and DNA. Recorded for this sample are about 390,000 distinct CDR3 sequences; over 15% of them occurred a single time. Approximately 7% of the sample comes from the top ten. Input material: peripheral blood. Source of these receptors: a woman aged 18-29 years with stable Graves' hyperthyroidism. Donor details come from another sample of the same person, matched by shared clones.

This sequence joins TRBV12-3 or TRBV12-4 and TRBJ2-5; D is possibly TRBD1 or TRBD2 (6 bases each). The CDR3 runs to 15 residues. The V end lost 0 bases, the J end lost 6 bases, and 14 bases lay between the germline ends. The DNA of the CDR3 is TGTGCCAGCAGTTTAGCCAGGGACGGGGGCAAGACCCAGTACTTC. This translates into CASSLARDGGKTQYF.

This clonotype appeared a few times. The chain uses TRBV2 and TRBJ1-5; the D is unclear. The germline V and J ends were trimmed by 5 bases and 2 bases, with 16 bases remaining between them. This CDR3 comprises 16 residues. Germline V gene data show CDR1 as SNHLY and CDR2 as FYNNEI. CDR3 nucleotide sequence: TGTGCCAGCAGTAAACGCGGGGTTTTCGGCAATCAGCCCCAGCATTTT. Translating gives CASSKRGVFGNQPQHF.

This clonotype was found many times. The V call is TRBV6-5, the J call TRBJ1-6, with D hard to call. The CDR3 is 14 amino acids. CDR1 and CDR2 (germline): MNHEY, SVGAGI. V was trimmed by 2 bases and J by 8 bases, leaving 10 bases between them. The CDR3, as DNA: TGTGCCAGCAGTTACAGGGAGGTAGATTCACCCCTCCACTTT. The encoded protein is CASSYREVDSPLHF.

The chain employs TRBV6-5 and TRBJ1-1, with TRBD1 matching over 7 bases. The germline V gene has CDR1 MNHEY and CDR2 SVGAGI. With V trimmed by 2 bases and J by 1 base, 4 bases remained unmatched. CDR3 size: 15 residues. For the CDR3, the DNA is TGTGCCAGCAGTTACCGTGACAGGGCGAACACTGAAGCTTTCTTT. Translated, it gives CASSYRDRANTEAFF.

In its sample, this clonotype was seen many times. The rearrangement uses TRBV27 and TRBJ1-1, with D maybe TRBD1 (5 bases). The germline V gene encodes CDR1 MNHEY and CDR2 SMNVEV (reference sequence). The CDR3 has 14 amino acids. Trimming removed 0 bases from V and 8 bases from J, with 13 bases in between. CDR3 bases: TGTGCCAGCAGTTTATCGGGGACTCGGGGGGAAGCTTTCTTT. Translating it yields CASSLSGTRGEAFF.

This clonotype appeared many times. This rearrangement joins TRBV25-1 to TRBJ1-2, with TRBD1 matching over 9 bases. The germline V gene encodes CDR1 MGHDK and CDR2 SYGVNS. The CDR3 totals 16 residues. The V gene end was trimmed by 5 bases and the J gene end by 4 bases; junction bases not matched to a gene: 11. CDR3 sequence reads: CASSLGTGREGYGYTF. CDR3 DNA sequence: TGTGCCAGCAGTCTTGGGACAGGGCGTGAAGGCTATGGCTACACCTTC.

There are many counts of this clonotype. Here the CDR3 reads CASSYSGQPLRSYTF. The CDR3 DNA reads as TGTGCCAGCAGTTACTCCGGGCAGCCTCTGCGGAGCTACACCTTC. This sequence joins TRBV6-5 and TRBJ1-2; D unresolved. With 0 bases removed from V and 9 bases from J, the gap between germline ends came to 17 bases. The CDR3 loop spans 15 amino acids. Germline CDR1 MNHEY, CDR2 SVGAGI.

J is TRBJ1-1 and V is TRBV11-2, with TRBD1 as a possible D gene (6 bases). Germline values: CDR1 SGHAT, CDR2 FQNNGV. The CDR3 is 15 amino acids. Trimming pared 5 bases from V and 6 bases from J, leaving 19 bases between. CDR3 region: CASSVWTAGSSEAFF. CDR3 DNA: TGTGCCAGCAGCGTCTGGACAGCAGGGAGCTCTGAAGCTTTCTTT.

The DNA of the CDR3 is TGTGCCAGCAGTGAATACAAGGCGGCAGGGGATGGCTACACCTTC. Residues: CASSEYKAAGDGYTF. The J gene is TRBJ1-2, the V gene TRBV25-1; TRBD1 might be the D (6 bases). Germline CDR1 is MGHDK and CDR2 is SYGVNS. The CDR3 is 15 amino acids. The V end lost 0 bases, the J end lost 6 bases, and 14 bases lay between the germline ends.

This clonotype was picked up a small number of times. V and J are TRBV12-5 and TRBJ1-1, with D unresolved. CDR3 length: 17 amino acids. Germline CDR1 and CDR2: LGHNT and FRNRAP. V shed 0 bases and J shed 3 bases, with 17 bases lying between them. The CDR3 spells CASGLVVSGSSDTEAFF. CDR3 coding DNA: TGTGCTAGTGGTTTGGTAGTTTCGGGGTCTAGCGACACTGAAGCTTTCTTT.

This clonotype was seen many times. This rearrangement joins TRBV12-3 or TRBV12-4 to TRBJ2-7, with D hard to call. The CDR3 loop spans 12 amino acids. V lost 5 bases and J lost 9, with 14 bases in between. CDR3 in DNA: TGTGCCAGCAGTCCCGGCAGTGCCCGGCAGTACTTC. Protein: CASSPGSARQYF.

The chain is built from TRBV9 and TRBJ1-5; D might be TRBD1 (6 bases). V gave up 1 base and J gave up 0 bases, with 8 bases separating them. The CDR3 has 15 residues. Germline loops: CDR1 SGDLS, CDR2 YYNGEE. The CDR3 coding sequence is TGTGCCAGCAGCGTATCAGGGGCTAGCAATCAGCCCCAGCATTTT. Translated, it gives CASSVSGASNQPQHF.

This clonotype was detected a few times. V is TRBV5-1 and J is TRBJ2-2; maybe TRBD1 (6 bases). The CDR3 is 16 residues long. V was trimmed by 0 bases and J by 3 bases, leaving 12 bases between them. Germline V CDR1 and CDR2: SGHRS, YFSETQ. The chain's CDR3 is CASSLDSGHDTGELFF. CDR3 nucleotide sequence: TGCGCCAGCAGCTTGGATTCGGGACACGACACCGGGGAGCTGTTTTTT.

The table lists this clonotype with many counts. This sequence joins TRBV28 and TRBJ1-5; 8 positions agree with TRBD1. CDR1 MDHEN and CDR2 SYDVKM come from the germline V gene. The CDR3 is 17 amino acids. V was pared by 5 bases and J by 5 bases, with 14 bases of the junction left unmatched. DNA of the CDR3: TGTGCCAGCAGTCCCGACTCCGGGACAGGCTACTATCAGCCCCAGCATTTT. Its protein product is CASSPDSGTGYYQPQHF.

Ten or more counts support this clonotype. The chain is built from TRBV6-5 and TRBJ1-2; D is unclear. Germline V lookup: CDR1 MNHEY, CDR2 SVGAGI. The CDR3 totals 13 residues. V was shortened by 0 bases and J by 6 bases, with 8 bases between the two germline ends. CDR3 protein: CASSYSAPNGYTF. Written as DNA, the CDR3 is TGTGCCAGCAGTTACTCCGCACCTAATGGCTACACCTTC.

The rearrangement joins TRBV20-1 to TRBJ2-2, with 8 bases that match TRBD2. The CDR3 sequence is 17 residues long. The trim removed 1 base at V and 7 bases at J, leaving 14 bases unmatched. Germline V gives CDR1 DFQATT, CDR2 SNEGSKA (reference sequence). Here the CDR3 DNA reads TGCAGTGCTAGAGTCCCCCAGGGGCGGGGGGTCGACGGGGAGCTGTTTTTT. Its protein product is CSARVPQGRGVDGELFF.

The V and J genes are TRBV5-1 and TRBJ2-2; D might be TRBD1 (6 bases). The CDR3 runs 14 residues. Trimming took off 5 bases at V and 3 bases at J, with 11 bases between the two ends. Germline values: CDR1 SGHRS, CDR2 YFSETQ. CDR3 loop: CASRTDRDTGELFF. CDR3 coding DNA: TGCGCCAGCAGAACGGACAGAGACACCGGGGAGCTGTTTTTT.

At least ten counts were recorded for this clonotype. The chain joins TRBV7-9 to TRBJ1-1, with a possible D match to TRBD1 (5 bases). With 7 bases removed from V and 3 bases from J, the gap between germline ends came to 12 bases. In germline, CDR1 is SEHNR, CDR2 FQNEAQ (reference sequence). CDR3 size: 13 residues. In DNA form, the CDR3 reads TGTGCCAGCAACAAATTACAGGACACTGAAGCTTTCTTT. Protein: CASNKLQDTEAFF. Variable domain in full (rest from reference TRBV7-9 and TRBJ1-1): DTGVSQNPRHKITKRGQNVTFRCDPISEHNRLYWYRQTLGQGPEFLTYFQNEAQLEKSRLLSDRFSAERPKGSFSTLEIQRTEQGDSAMYLCASNKLQDTEAFFGQGTRLTVV.

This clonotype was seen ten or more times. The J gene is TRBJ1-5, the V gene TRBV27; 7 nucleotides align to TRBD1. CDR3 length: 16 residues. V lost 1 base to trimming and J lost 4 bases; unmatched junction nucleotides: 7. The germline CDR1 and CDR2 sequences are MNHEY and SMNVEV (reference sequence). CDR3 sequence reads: CASSLYRGAENQPQHF. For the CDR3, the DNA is TGTGCCAGCAGTTTATACAGGGGAGCGGAAAATCAGCCCCAGCATTTT.